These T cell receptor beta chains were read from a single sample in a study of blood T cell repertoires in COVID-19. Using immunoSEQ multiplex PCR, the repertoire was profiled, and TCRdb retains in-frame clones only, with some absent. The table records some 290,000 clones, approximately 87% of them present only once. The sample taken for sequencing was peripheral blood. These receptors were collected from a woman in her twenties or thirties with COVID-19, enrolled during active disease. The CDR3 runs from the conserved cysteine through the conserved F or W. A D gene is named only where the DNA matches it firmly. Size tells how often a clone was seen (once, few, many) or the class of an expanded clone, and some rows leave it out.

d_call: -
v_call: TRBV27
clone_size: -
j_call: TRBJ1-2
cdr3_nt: TGTGCCAGCAGTTTAAATGTGTGGGGGGTGGGTGGCTACACCTTC
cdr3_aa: CASSLNVWGVGGYTF

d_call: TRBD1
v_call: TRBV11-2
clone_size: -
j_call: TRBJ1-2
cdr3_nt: TGTGCCAGCAGCCTACACGCCACAGGGGTCCGAGGCTACACCTTC
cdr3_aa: CASSLHATGVRGYTF

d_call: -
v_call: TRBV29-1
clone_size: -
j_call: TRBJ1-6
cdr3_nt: TGCAGCGTTCTCCAGGACTCCCCCAATTCACCCCTCCACTTT
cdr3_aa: CSVLQDSPNSPLHF

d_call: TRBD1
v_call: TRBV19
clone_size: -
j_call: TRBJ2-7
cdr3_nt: TGTGCCAGTAGTATAGGGACAGGGGCCTCCTACGAGCAGTACTTC
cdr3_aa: CASSIGTGASYEQYF

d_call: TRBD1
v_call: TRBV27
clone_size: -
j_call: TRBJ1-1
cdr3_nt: TGTGCCAGCAGTTCTCCGGGACAGGGTTTTATGACTGAAGCTTTCTTT
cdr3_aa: CASSSPGQGFMTEAFF

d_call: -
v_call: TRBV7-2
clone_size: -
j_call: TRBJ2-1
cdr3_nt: TGTGCCAGCAGCTCCTCTCGACAGGTGAATCTGCTCAATGAGCAGTTCTTC
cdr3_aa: CASSSSRQVNLLNEQFF

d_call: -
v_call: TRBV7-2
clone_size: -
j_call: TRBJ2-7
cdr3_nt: TGTGCCAGCAGCTTAGCGGGGGCAAACGCCTACGAGCAGTACTTC
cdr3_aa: CASSLAGANAYEQYF

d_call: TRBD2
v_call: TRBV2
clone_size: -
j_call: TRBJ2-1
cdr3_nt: TGTGCCACTCCGACCAAGACTAGCCCTGATTACAATGAGCAGTTCTTC
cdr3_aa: CATPTKTSPDYNEQFF

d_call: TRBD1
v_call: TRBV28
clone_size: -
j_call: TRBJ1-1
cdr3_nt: TGTGCCAGCACCCAACGACAGGGGGCGGTTAGCACTGAAGCTTTCTTT
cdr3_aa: CASTQRQGAVSTEAFF

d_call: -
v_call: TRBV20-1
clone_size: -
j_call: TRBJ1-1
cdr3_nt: TGCAGTGCGCCTATGAACACTGAAGCTTTCTTT
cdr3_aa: CSAPMNTEAFF

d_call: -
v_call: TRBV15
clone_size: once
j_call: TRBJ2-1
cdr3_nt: TGTGCCACCAGCAGAGATACCCTAGTTTACTACAATGAGCAGTTCTTC
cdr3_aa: CATSRDTLVYYNEQFF

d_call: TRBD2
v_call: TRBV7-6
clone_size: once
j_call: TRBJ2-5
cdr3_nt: TGTGCCAGCAGCGGATCAGGACTAGTAGGCGAGACCCAGTACTTC
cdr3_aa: CASSGSGLVGETQYF

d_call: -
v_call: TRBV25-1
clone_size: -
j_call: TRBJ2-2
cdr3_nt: TGTGCCAGCAGTGCCCTCGGACTAACCGGGGAGCTGTTTTTT
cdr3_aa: CASSALGLTGELFF

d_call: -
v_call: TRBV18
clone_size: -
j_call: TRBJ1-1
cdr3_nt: TGTGCCAGCTCGTTTCATGGGGCACAGGAGAACACTGAAGCTTTCTTT
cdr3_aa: CASSFHGAQENTEAFF

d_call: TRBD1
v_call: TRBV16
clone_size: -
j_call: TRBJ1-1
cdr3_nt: TGTGCCAGCAGCCAAGGCCCGGGACAGGGTGCCACTGAAGCTTTCTTT
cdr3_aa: CASSQGPGQGATEAFF

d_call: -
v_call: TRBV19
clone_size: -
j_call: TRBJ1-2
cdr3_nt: TGTGCCAGTAGTACTCGGACTCCTGGTGGCTACACCTTC
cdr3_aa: CASSTRTPGGYTF

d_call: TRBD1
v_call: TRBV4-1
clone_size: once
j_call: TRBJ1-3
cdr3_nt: TGCGCCAGCAGCCAACCCAGACAGGGAGGTTGGAACACCATATATTTT
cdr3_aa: CASSQPRQGGWNTIYF

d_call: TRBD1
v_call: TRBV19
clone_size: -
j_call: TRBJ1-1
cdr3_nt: TGTGCCAGTGATCAGGGGGCGTACACTGAAGCTTTCTTT
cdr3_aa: CASDQGAYTEAFF

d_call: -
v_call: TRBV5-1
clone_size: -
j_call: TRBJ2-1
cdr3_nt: TGCGCCAGCAGCTTGGGACAGGCCTACAATGAGCAGTTCTTC
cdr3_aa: CASSLGQAYNEQFF

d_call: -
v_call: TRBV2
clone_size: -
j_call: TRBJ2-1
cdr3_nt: TGTGCCAGCAAGGAGTCCCGCGATGAGCAGTTCTTC
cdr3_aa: CASKESRDEQFF

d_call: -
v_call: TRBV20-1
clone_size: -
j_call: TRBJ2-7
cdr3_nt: TGCAGTGCTAGAGAACAGTACGAGCAGTACTTC
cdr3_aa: CSAREQYEQYF

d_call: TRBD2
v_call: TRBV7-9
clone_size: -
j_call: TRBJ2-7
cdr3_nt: TGTGCCAGCAGCTTACTTAGCGGGGGGCCGGACGAGCAGTACTTC
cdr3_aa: CASSLLSGGPDEQYF

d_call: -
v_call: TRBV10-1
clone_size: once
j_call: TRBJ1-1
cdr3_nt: TGCGCCAGCAGCCAGGACGGGGGCACTGAAGCTTTCTTT
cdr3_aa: CASSQDGGTEAFF

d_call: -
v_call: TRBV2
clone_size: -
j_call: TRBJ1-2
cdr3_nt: TGTGCCAGCCGGGAGCTGGGGGGGGTCGAAGGCTACACCTTC
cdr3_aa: CASRELGGVEGYTF

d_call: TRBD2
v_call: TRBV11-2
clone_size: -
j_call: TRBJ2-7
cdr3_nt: TGTGCCAGCACAACGGGGGGGGCACACGAGCAGTACTTC
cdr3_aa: CASTTGGAHEQYF

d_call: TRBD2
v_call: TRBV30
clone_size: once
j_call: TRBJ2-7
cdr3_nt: TGTGCCTGGAGTGTGCGGACTAGCGGGGGGCCTTACGGGCAGTACTTC
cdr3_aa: CAWSVRTSGGPYGQYF

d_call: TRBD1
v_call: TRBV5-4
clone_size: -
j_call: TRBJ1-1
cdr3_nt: TGTGCCAGCAGCCCGGGGACAGCGAACACTGAAGCTTTCTTT
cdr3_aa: CASSPGTANTEAFF

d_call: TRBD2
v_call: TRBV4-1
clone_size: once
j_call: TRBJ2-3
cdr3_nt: TGCGCCAGCAGCCCTCGGACTAGCGGGGGGGTATTGCCAGATACGCAGTATTTT
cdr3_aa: CASSPRTSGGVLPDTQYF

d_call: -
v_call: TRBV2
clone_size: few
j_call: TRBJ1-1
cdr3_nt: TGTGCCAGCAGGGCGGGGGGAACTGAAGCTTTCTTT
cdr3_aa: CASRAGGTEAFF

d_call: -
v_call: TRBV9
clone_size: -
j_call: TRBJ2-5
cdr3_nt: TGTGCCAGCAGCGTAGACTCAGGACTGAGAGAGACCCAGTACTTC
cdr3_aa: CASSVDSGLRETQYF

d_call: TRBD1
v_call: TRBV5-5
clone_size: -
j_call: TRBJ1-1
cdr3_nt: TGTGCCAGCAGCTCCAGGGGGGCTCAGAGCACTGAAGCTTTCTTT
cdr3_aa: CASSSRGAQSTEAFF

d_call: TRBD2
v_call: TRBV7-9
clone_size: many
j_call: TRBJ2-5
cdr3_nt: TGTGCCAGCAGCTTAGATAGCGGGAAGACCCAGTACTTC
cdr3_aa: CASSLDSGKTQYF

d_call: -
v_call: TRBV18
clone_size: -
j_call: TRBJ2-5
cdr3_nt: TGTGCCAGCTCCCTGAGGGTAGAGGAGACCCAGTACTTC
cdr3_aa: CASSLRVEETQYF

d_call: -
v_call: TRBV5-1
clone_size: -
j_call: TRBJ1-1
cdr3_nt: TGCGCCAGCAGCTTCTCGGGAACTGAAGCTTTCTTT
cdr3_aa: CASSFSGTEAFF

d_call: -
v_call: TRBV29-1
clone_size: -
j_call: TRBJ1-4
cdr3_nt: TGCAGCGTGGGAAGGAGGGGCTTAGGGGAAAAACTGTTTTTT
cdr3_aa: CSVGRRGLGEKLFF

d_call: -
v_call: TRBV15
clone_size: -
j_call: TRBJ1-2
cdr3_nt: TGTGCCACCAGCAGAGATCAGTTGGTCGGCTACACCTTC
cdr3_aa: CATSRDQLVGYTF

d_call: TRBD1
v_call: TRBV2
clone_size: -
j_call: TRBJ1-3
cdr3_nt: TGTGCCAGCAGTGAGTTACAGGGGGCTTCTGGAAACACCATATATTTT
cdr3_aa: CASSELQGASGNTIYF

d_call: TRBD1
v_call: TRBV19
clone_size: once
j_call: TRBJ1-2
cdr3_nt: TGTGCCAGTAGCTATGGGACAGGGCGGAATGGCTACACCTTC
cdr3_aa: CASSYGTGRNGYTF

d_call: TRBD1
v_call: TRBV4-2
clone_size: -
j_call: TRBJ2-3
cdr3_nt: TGTGCCAGCAGCCAAGATGAGGGACAGGGGGCGTTGGATACGCAGTATTTT
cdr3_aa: CASSQDEGQGALDTQYF

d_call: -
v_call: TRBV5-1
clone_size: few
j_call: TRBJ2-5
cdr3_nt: TGCGCCAGCAGCCCGGGGGACTCCTCAGAGACCCAGTACTTC
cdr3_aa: CASSPGDSSETQYF

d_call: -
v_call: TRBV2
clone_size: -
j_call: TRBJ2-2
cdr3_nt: TGTGCCAGCCTTGACCGGGCCGGGGAGCTGTTTTTT
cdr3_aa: CASLDRAGELFF

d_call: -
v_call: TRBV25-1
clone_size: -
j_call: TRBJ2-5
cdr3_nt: TGTGCCAGCAACGCCAGGTATCAAGAGACCCAGTACTTC
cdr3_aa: CASNARYQETQYF

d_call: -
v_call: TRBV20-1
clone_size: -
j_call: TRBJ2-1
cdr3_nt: TGCAGTCCCACCGAGAGAAATGAGCAGTTCTTC
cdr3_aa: CSPTERNEQFF

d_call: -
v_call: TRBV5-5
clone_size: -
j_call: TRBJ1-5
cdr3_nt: TGTGCCAGCAGCACCTCCTGGGGGCCGGAGCCCCAGCATTTT
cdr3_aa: CASSTSWGPEPQHF

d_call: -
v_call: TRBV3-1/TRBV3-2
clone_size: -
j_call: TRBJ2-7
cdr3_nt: TGTGCCAGCAGCCCGACACCTCTGGGCCCTTACGAGCAGTACTTC
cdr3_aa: CASSPTPLGPYEQYF

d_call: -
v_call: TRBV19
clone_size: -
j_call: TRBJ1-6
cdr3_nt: TGTGCCAGTAGGGGGCAGTTTCGCGATTCACCCCTCCACTTT
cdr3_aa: CASRGQFRDSPLHF

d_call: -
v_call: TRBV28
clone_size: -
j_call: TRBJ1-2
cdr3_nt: TGTGCCAGCAGTTTCGGGTTTGGTGGCTACACCTTC
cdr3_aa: CASSFGFGGYTF

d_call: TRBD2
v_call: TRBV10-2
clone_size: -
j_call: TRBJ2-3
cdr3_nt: TGCGCCAGCAGTTCCGGAGCGGGGGGCAACACAGATACGCAGTATTTT
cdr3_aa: CASSSGAGGNTDTQYF